This T cell receptor (beta chain) originates from a study of T cell repertoires in cytomegalovirus infection. This clonotype was observed a handful of times. What it recognizes is unknown. TCRdb itself ran the reads through MiXCR, one entry per CDR3 protein. The sample comprises under 350,000 distinct CDR3 sequences, over 7.5% of which are singletons, and 3.5% to 4.5% rests with the top ten. Whole-study findings and limits: Ex vivo, HLA-C-restricted CMV-specific TCR beta clonotypes prevailed over the rest of the response.

The CDR3 runs to 15 residues. The V gene end was trimmed by 6 bases and the J gene end by 5 bases; junction bases not matched to a gene: 8. The germline gives CDR1 MNHEY, CDR2 SVGEGT. The TCR sequence derives from a human donor in good health (CMV status not recorded). Some clones in this sample may be carry-over from other donors' samples. The chain joins TRBV6-2 or TRBV6-3 to TRBJ1-5, with 9 bases lining up with TRBD1. Sequenced material: PBMCs. CDR3 sequence reads: CASRKDRGEYQPQHF. The CDR3 DNA is TGTGCCAGCAGAAAGGACAGGGGAGAGTATCAGCCCCAGCATTTT.